A selection of T cell receptor beta chains follows, all from one sample in a study of shared clonotypes between healthy human individuals. The repertoire was sequenced with immunoSEQ multiplex PCR; TCRdb's copy has only in-frame clones and lacks some. The data hold roughly 810,000 clones, with 90% to 98% observed a single time. The sequencing input was naive CD8+ T cells sorted from blood. The origin of the receptors is a man aged 25 to 45 in good health. The CDR3 runs from the conserved cysteine through the conserved F or W. A row's size may be missing; if present it is once, few, many or a size class.

>TRBV7-9|NA|TRBJ1-4
CASSRSLDATNEKLFF
>TRBV7-6|NA|TRBJ2-3
CASSPIGDDSTDTQYF
>TRBV27|NA|TRBJ1-4
CASTVQGSRIEKLFF
>TRBV27|NA|TRBJ1-1
CASSGTGRTEAFF
>TRBV7-6|NA|TRBJ2-1
CASTTGSFGQFF
>TRBV29-1|NA|TRBJ2-1
CSVEGLAGATYNEQFF
>TRBV4-1|once|TRBJ2-7
CASSRAAENEQYF
>TRBV4-1|once|TRBJ2-3
CASSQGLATTDTQYF
>TRBV7-2|NA|TRBJ2-5
CASSPLTVVQETQYF
>TRBV27|NA|TRBJ2-2
CASSLLAGDTGELFF
>TRBV29-1|NA|TRBJ1-4
CSAGTVNEKLFF
>TRBV5-5|NA|TRBJ1-2
CASNPGTAYGYTF
>TRBV4-1|few|TRBJ1-2
CASSQGGTDYGYTF
>TRBV9|NA|TRBJ2-7
CASSAFQGFEQYF
>TRBV7-6|NA|TRBJ2-7
CASSLEGRTYEQYF
>TRBV4-1|NA|TRBJ1-3
CASSQDTRSISGNTIYF
>TRBV27|NA|TRBJ1-4
CASSLSGRRLFF
>TRBV9|NA|TRBJ2-7
CASSSTQGSHEQYF
>TRBV5-1|few|TRBJ2-1
CASSLTGTGLDEQFF
>TRBV19|NA|TRBJ2-7
CASSPTSTTYEQYF
>TRBV5-6|NA|TRBJ2-7
CASSRTVTEQYF
>TRBV5-8|NA|TRBJ1-5
CASSHGPQGDTVNQPQHF
>TRBV10-3|NA|TRBJ2-7
CAISESEGYEQYF
>TRBV4-1|once|TRBJ2-3
CASSQEKTVSTDTQYF
>TRBV7-2|NA|TRBJ2-7
CASSLSVLPESSYEQYF
>TRBV27|few|TRBJ2-3
CASILSPGTDTQYF
>TRBV11-2|NA|TRBJ1-4
CASSQSPADGEKLFF
>TRBV7-9|NA|TRBJ2-3
CASSPVDTQYF
>TRBV27|few|TRBJ2-3
CASSQLQHVGPDTQYF
>TRBV9|NA|TRBJ2-1
CASSVATSGPYNEQFF
>TRBV9|NA|TRBJ2-3
CASSGGVAQYF
>TRBV5-4|NA|TRBJ2-1
CASSLGRPSYNEQFF
>TRBV19|NA|TRBJ1-5
CASSLKLGGNQPQHF
>TRBV5-1|NA|TRBJ1-1
CASSYNGQGWNTEAFF
>TRBV29-1|once|TRBJ1-1
CRTGLNTEAFF
>TRBV7-9|NA|TRBJ1-2
CASSLSSVYGYTF
>TRBV7-8|NA|TRBJ2-7
CASSLSWDFSYEQYF
>TRBV6-1|NA|TRBJ2-5
CASSGMTASFETQYF
>TRBV7-9|NA|TRBJ2-2
CASSLGTGNTGELFF
>TRBV5-4|NA|TRBJ1-1
CASRPTGGANTEAFF
>TRBV2|NA|TRBJ2-5
CASRATSAQETQYF
>TRBV28|NA|TRBJ2-7
CASSKRDRGYEQYF
>TRBV23-1|NA|TRBJ2-2
CASSLWTSVGELFF
>TRBV6-6|NA|TRBJ2-1
CASREWGNNEQFF
>TRBV2|NA|TRBJ2-7
CASKGTGTSGPYEQYF
>TRBV9|NA|TRBJ2-5
CASSVGGVQETQYF
>TRBV19|NA|TRBJ2-1
CASSTGLSSYNEQFF
>TRBV7-9|NA|TRBJ2-1
CASSLFKGPGGSYNEQFF
>TRBV7-9|NA|TRBJ2-7
CASSPRGSLRYEQYF
>TRBV27|NA|TRBJ1-4
CASSLNRGNEKLFF
>TRBV7-2|NA|TRBJ1-2
CASSLVQGEWNGYTF
>TRBV11-2|once|TRBJ2-3
CASSLVTLSDTQYF
>TRBV27|NA|TRBJ1-3
CASSPTATEPGNTIYF